The 3 T cell receptor beta chains in this list originate from one sample, sequenced in a study of blood T cell repertoires in COVID-19 (TCRdb year 2020). Libraries were made using the immunoSEQ multiplex PCR assay. TCRdb provides this immuneACCESS table in a form limited to in-frame rearrangements. Some clones are lacking; in checked studies, under half of them reflect an unresolved V gene, and why the rest are absent is not known. Across this sample there are roughly 360,000 clones, with 80% to 85% seen only once. Approximately 5% of the sample belongs to the ten largest clones. Specimen: PBMCs or T cells enriched from blood (not recorded which). The origin of the receptors is a woman aged 45-60 years who had recovered from COVID-19.

The rearrangement links TRBV10-3 to TRBJ1-3, with TRBD1 identical over 9 bases. Germline V CDR1 and CDR2: ENHRY, SYGVKD. The CDR3 has 18 residues. The V segment lost 5 bases and the J segment 3 bases; nucleotides outside the gene matches: 14. The CDR3 spells CAISPQNRGQRGGNTIYF. The CDR3 DNA follows: TGTGCCATCAGTCCCCAAAACAGGGGGCAGCGGGGTGGAAACACCATATATTTT.

The chain joins TRBV6-1 to TRBJ1-5; D is ambiguous. The length of the CDR3 is 14 residues. CDR1 is MNHNS, CDR2 SASEGT, per germline. V was cut by 3 bases and J by 7 bases, with 13 bases left in between. CDR3 protein: CASSEFRFGQPQHF. CDR3 DNA sequence: TGTGCCAGCAGTGAGTTTAGGTTCGGGCAGCCCCAGCATTTT.

V usage is TRBV4-2 and J usage is TRBJ2-1; 8 bases line up with TRBD2. The CDR3 has 16 amino acids. The germline gives CDR1 LGHNA, CDR2 YNFKEQ. With V trimmed by 1 base and J by 8 bases, 10 bases remained unmatched. CDR3 loop: CASSQAGTSGGDEQFF. CDR3 DNA sequence: TGTGCCAGCAGCCAAGCCGGGACTAGTGGTGGAGATGAGCAGTTCTTC.